The TCR beta chain under discussion was sequenced for a study of blood T cell repertoires in COVID-19. Study-level information: Acute and convalescent COVID-19 specimens originated in the United States, Italy and Spain. T cells, B-cell-depleted T cells, or PBMCs supplied cDNA or gDNA.

With respect to this clone: The same CDR3 arises from other DNA sequences in this sample as well.

Some clones are missing from TCRdb's copy, which holds only in-frame ones; the method was immunoSEQ multiplex PCR. The sample has over 250,000 clones, 88% seen once. Germline V gene sequence: CDR1 MGHRA, CDR2 YSYEKL. The CDR3 extends over 15 amino acids. The ends lost 6 bases at V and 4 bases at J; junction bases unmatched: 10. The specimen was PBMCs or T cells enriched from blood (not recorded which). The chain links TRBV4-1 to TRBJ2-7, with TRBD2 matching over 9 bases. The clonotype comes from a woman in her thirties who had recovered from COVID-19. The CDR3 nucleotides are TGCGCCAGCAGTCCCATTGCTAGCGGGGTATACGAGCAGTACTTC. It is translated as CASSPIASGVYEQYF.